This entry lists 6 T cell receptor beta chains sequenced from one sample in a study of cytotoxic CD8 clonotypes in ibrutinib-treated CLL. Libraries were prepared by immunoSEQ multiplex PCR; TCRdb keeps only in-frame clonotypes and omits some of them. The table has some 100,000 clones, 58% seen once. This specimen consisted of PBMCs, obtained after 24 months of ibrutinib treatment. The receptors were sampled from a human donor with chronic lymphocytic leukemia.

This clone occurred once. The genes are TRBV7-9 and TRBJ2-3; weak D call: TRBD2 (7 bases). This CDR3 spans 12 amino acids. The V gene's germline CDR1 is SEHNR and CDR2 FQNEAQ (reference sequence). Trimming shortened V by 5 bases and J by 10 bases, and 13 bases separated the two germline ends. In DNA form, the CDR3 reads TGTGCCAGCAGCCCAGGGGAGGGTGCGCAGTATTTT. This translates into CASSPGEGAQYF.

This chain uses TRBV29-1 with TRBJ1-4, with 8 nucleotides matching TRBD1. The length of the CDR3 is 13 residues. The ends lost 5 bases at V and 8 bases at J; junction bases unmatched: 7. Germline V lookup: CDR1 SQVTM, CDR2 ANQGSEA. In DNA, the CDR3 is TGCAGCGTTCTGACAGGGGCAGGAGAAAAACTGTTTTTT. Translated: CSVLTGAGEKLFF.

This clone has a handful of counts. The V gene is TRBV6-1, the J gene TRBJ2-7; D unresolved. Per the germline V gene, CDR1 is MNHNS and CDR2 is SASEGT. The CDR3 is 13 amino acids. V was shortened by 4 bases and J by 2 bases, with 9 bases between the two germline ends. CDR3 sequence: CASSATEAYEQYF. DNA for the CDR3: TGTGCCAGCAGTGCGACCGAAGCCTACGAGCAGTACTTC.

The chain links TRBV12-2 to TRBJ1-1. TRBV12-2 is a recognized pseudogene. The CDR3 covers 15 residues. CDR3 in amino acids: CASRFQGAMNTEAFF. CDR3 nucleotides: TGTGCAAGTCGCTTCCAGGGAGCAATGAACACTGAAGCTTTCTTT.

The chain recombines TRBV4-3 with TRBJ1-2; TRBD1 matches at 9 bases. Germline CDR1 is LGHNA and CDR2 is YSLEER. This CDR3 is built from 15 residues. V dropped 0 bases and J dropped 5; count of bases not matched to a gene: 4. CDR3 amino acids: CASSQDLGQGYGYTF. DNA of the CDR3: TGCGCCAGCAGCCAAGATTTAGGACAGGGGTATGGCTACACCTTC.

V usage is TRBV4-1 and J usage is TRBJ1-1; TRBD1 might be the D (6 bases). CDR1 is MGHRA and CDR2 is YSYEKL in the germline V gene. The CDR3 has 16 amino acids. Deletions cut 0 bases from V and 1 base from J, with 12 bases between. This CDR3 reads CASSQEKGGPNTEAFF. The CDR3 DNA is TGCGCCAGCAGCCAAGAAAAGGGGGGCCCGAACACTGAAGCTTTCTTT.